Below are 16 T cell receptor beta chains sequenced from a single sample in a study of cytomegalovirus exposure and HLA in healthy donors. Generated by immunoSEQ multiplex PCR, the TCRdb table keeps only in-frame clones and is missing some. The sample lists 200,000 to 250,000 clones, approximately 88% occurring once. The sample consisted of PBMCs. These receptor sequences come from a woman aged 25 to 45 in good health and CMV-seropositive.

The gene calls are TRBV14 and TRBJ2-7, with D perhaps matching TRBD1 (5 bases). The CDR3 runs 11 residues. Trimming removed 0 bases from V and 11 bases from J, with 8 bases in between. The germline V gene has CDR1 SGHDN and CDR2 FVKESK. The CDR3 DNA sequence: TGTGCCAGCAGCCAAGAGGGGCCGGAGTACTTC. It translates to CASSQEGPEYF.

The V gene is TRBV27, the J gene TRBJ2-3; D remains ambiguous. The CDR3 loop spans 13 amino acids. Germline V gene lookup returns CDR1 MNHEY and CDR2 SMNVEV (reference sequence). Deletions cut 5 bases from V and 6 bases from J, with 12 bases between. The CDR3 here is CASSPRAEDTQYF. The CDR3 DNA reads as TGTGCCAGCAGTCCCCGGGCGGAGGATACGCAGTATTTT.

The chain carries TRBV27 and TRBJ1-2; the D gene is possibly TRBD1 (5 bases). The CDR3 is made up of 14 amino acids. Between the trimmed V and J ends, which lost 4 bases and 3 bases, there was a span of 12 bases. Germline lookup yields CDR1 MNHEY and CDR2 SMNVEV (reference sequence). The DNA for the CDR3 is TGTGCCAGCAGTTCCGGGACGCCGCACTATGGCTACACCTTC. Encoded protein: CASSSGTPHYGYTF.

This chain connects TRBV11-2 to TRBJ1-1, with unresolved D. The germline V gene encodes CDR1 SGHAT and CDR2 FQNNGV. V shed 1 base and J shed 5 bases, with 14 bases lying between them. CDR3 length equals 15 residues. The CDR3 region is CASSLVPGSGTEAFF. The CDR3, as DNA: TGTGCCAGCAGCTTAGTTCCAGGCTCAGGAACTGAAGCTTTCTTT.

The chain combines TRBV15 with TRBJ1-3; D gene unclear. With 5 bases removed from V and 1 base from J, the gap between germline ends came to 6 bases. This CDR3 is 13 amino acids long. Germline values: CDR1 LNHNV, CDR2 YYDKDF (reference sequence). DNA of the CDR3: TGTGCCACCAGCTGGGGATCTGGAAACACCATATATTTT. Its protein product is CATSWGSGNTIYF. Filled out from reference TRBV15 and TRBJ1-3, the complete variable domain reads DAMVIQNPRYQVTQFGKPVTLSCSQTLNHNVMYWYQQKSSQAPKLLFHYYDKDFNNEADTPDNFQSRRPNTSFCFLDIRSPGLGDTAMYLCATSWGSGNTIYFGEGSWLTVV.

The chain recombines TRBV2 with TRBJ1-2; D call uncertain. CDR3 length: 14 amino acids. Trimming shortened V by 2 bases and J by 1 base, and 8 bases separated the two germline ends. Germline CDR1 reads SNHLY; CDR2 reads FYNNEI. The CDR3 DNA follows: TGTGCCAGCAGTGAATCCCACAGTAACTATGGCTACACCTTC. It codes for CASSESHSNYGYTF. The whole variable domain, remainder taken from reference TRBV2 and TRBJ1-2, is EPEVTQTPSHQVTQMGQEVILRCVPISNHLYFYWYRQILGQKVEFLVSFYNNEISEKSEIFDDQFSVERPDGSNFTLKIRSTKLEDSAMYFCASSESHSNYGYTFGSGTRLTVV.

The chain employs TRBV27 and TRBJ1-4; 9 positions match TRBD1. The germline V gene has CDR1 MNHEY and CDR2 SMNVEV (reference sequence). The CDR3 is 14 amino acids. After removal of 7 bases from V and 6 bases from J, the junction contained 6 bases not matched to a gene. CDR3 sequence: CASTSTGGDEKLFF. The CDR3 DNA reads TGTGCCAGCACCTCGACAGGGGGGGATGAAAAACTGTTTTTT.

The chain links TRBV28 to TRBJ1-1; D remains unclear. The CDR3 runs 12 residues. V was shortened by 2 bases and J by 7 bases, with 8 bases between the two germline ends. Germline values: CDR1 MDHEN, CDR2 SYDVKM. The DNA for the CDR3 is TGTGCCAGCAGTTTAGGGCCAGTTGAAGCTTTCTTT. This encodes CASSLGPVEAFF.

The J gene is TRBJ1-5, the V gene TRBV13; D remains unclear. The CDR3 is 12 amino acids. CDR1 is PRHDT and CDR2 is FYEKMQ in the germline V gene (reference sequence). Trimming removed 8 bases from V and 2 bases from J, with 7 bases in between. DNA for the CDR3: TGTGCCAGCGCGAAAGGCAATCAGCCCCAGCATTTT. Its protein product is CASAKGNQPQHF.

The chain employs TRBV7-2 and TRBJ2-1; D perhaps matches TRBD2 (5 bases). Looked up from germline, CDR1 is SGHTA and CDR2 is FQGNSA. There are 13 residues in the CDR3. V was cut by 4 bases and J by 7 bases, with 11 bases left in between. CDR3 loop: CASSSSPLNEQFF. In nucleotides, the CDR3 is TGTGCCAGCAGCTCTAGCCCTCTAAATGAGCAGTTCTTC.

The chain carries TRBV5-1 and TRBJ2-7; 7 bases are a match to TRBD1. Looked up from germline, CDR1 is SGHRS and CDR2 is YFSETQ. The CDR3 runs to 18 residues. V dropped 1 base and J dropped 2; count of bases not matched to a gene: 15. This CDR3 is CASSLWGLGAGGAYEQYF. The CDR3, as DNA: TGCGCCAGCAGCTTGTGGGGTTTAGGGGCAGGGGGAGCCTACGAGCAGTACTTC.

The rearrangement joins TRBV20-1 to TRBJ1-2, with D uncertain. Germline V CDR1 and CDR2: DFQATT, SNEGSKA (reference sequence). The CDR3 sequence is 11 residues long. The V end was cut by 4 bases, the J end by 3 bases, with 6 bases between. CDR3 protein: CSAKEDYGYTF. The CDR3 nucleotides are TGCAGTGCTAAGGAGGACTATGGCTACACCTTC.

The chain joins TRBV29-1 to TRBJ2-1, with TRBD1 as a possible D gene (5 bases). The germline V and J ends were trimmed by 8 bases and 9 bases, with 14 bases remaining between them. The CDR3 is 11 amino acids. CDR1 is SQVTM, CDR2 ANQGSEA, per germline. The DNA of the CDR3 is TGCAGCTGGATGGGTGACAGTGAGCAGTTCTTC. This gives the protein CSWMGDSEQFF.

The chain links TRBV7-9 to TRBJ2-7; 9 nucleotides match TRBD1. V dropped 4 bases and J dropped 2; count of bases not matched to a gene: 6. CDR1 is SEHNR, CDR2 FQNEAQ, per germline (reference sequence). The CDR3 has 15 amino acids. The DNA for the CDR3 is TGTGCCAGCAGCTCGGACAGGGGAGAACCCTACGAGCAGTACTTC. Translation: CASSSDRGEPYEQYF.

The chain combines TRBV28 with TRBJ1-2; TRBD1 aligns across 7 bases. The J segment lost 5 bases and the V segment lost 6 bases, leaving 9 bases of the junction unmatched. Germline loops: CDR1 MDHEN, CDR2 SYDVKM. There are 14 residues in the CDR3. For the CDR3, the DNA is TGTGCCAGCAGAGCCGACAGGGCCGTATATGGCTACACCTTC. Translating gives CASRADRAVYGYTF.

V is TRBV4-1 and J is TRBJ2-5, with 8 positions matching TRBD1. Germline CDR1 and CDR2: MGHRA and YSYEKL. This CDR3 is built from 14 residues. Trimming at V came to 3 bases and at J to 5 bases, leaving 5 bases not matched to a gene. This chain's CDR3 is CASSHPDRAETQYF. The CDR3 coding sequence is TGCGCCAGCAGCCACCCGGACAGGGCGGAGACCCAGTACTTC.